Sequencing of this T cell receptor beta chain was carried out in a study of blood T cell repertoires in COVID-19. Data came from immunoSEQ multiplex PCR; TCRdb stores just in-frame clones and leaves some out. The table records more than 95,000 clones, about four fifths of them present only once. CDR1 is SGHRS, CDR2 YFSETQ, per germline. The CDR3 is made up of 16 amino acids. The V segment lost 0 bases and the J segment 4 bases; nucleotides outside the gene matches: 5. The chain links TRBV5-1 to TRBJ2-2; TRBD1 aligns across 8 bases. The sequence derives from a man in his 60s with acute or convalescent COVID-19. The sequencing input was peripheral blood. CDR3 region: CASSLGRTGTTGELFF. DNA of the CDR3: TGCGCCAGCAGCTTGGGGCGGACAGGGACCACCGGGGAGCTGTTTTTT.